The table lists the clone carrying this T cell receptor beta chain with many counts. These data originate in a study of T-cell memory formation after mild COVID-19. TCRdb recomputed calls from the 5' RACE reads with MiXCR, one row per CDR3 protein. The data show 250,000 to 300,000 distinct CDR3 sequences, 16% seen once. Germline CDR1 LGHNA, CDR2 YSLEER. The V gene lost 4 bases and the J gene lost 1 base, with 10 bases spanning the gap. This CDR3 region has 14 residues. The specimen sequenced was PBMCs or a T cell subset sorted from them (not recorded which). This sequence was found in a man younger than 35 who had mild COVID-19 (a few samples of this study predate the infection). Cell type and time point are not known. J is TRBJ1-1 and V is TRBV4-3; D might be TRBD1 (6 bases). The CDR3 spells CASSPRTANTEAFF. The CDR3 DNA is TGCGCCAGCAGCCCCCGGACAGCGAACACTGAAGCTTTCTTT.